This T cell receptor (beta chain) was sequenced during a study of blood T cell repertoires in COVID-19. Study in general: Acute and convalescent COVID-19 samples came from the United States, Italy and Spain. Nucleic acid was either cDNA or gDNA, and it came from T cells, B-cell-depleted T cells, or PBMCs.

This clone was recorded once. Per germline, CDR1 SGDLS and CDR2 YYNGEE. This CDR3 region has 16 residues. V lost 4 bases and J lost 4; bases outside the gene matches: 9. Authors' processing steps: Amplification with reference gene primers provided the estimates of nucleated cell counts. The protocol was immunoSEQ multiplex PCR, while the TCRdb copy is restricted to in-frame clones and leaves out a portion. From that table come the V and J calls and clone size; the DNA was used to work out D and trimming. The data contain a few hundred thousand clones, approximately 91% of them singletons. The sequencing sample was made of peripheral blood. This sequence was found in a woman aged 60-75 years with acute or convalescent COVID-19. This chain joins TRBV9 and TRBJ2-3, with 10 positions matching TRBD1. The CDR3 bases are TGTGCCAGCAGCTCCAAGGTGGGACAGGGGTCAGATACGCAGTATTTT. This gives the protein CASSSKVGQGSDTQYF.